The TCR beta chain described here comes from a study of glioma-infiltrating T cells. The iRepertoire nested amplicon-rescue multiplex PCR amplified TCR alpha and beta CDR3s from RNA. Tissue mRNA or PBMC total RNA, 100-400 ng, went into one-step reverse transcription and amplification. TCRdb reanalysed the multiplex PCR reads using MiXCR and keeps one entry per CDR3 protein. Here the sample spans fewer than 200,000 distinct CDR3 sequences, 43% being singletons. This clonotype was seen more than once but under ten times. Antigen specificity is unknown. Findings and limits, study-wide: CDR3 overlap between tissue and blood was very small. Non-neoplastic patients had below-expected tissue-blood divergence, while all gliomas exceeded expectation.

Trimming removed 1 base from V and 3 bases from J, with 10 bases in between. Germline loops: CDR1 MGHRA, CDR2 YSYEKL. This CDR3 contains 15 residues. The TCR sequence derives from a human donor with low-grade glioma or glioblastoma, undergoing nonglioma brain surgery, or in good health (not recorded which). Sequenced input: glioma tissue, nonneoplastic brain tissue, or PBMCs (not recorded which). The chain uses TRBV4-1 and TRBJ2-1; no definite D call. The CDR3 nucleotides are TGCGCCAGCAGCCAAGCTCTCCTTGACTACAATGAGCAGTTCTTC. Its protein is CASSQALLDYNEQFF.